These 8 T cell receptor beta chains were all obtained from the same sample, sequenced in a study of cytomegalovirus exposure and HLA in healthy donors (dated by TCRdb to the late 2010s). Library method: the immunoSEQ multiplex PCR assay. For the multiplex PCR, a mixture combining 60 forward primers for TCR Vbeta segments and 13 reverse primers for TCR Jbeta segments was used. The table was pulled from immuneACCESS by TCRdb, which kept in-frame rearrangements only. Such tables lose some clones; where checked, under half of the loss comes from unresolved V genes, and the rest has no known cause. The sample data list 200,000 to 250,000 clones, and almost 70% of these were observed just once. 2.6% of the sample is held by the ten biggest clonotypes. Sequenced input: PBMCs. The receptors shown here come from a man aged 40-50 years in good health and CMV-seropositive.

This clone was counted between two and nine times. This chain connects TRBV5-4 to TRBJ2-3, with 12 bases that match TRBD2. The CDR3 runs to 16 residues. With 3 bases clipped from V and 1 base from J, the junction kept 3 bases outside the gene matches. CDR1 is SGHNT, CDR2 YYREEE, per germline (reference sequence). CDR3 amino acids: CASSSRTSGGTDTQYF. CDR3 nucleotide sequence: TGTGCCAGCAGCTCCAGGACTAGCGGGGGCACAGATACGCAGTATTTT.

The rearrangement links TRBV18 to TRBJ1-5; 9 bases fit TRBD1. Unmatched junction bases numbered 5, after V lost 3 bases and J lost 5 bases. Germline CDR1 KGHSH, CDR2 LQKENI. The CDR3 contains 15 residues. In DNA form, the CDR3 reads TGTGCCAGCTCACCCAACAGGGGGCGAGATCAGCCCCAGCATTTT. Translating it yields CASSPNRGRDQPQHF.

The chain combines TRBV6-1 with TRBJ2-2, with 8 bases matching TRBD2. The trim removed 5 bases at V and 8 bases at J, leaving 4 bases unmatched. This CDR3 comprises 13 residues. Germline CDR1 is MNHNS and CDR2 is SASEGT. This CDR3 is CASSPRLAGELFF. The CDR3 DNA sequence: TGTGCCAGCAGTCCACGACTAGCGGGGGAGCTGTTTTTT.

The chain uses TRBV4-1 and TRBJ2-5; tentatively, D is TRBD2 (6 bases). The CDR3 is made up of 15 amino acids. Germline V gene sequence: CDR1 MGHRA, CDR2 YSYEKL. The V end lost 2 bases, the J end lost 4 bases, and 14 bases lay between the germline ends. In DNA, the CDR3 is TGCGCCAGCAGCCAATTGGGAGGAGGGCGAGAGACCCAGTACTTC. Its protein product is CASSQLGGGRETQYF.

The V and J genes are TRBV6-5 and TRBJ1-6; D gene ambiguous. Looked up from germline, CDR1 is MNHEY and CDR2 is SVGAGI. The CDR3 consists of 15 residues. Trimming shortened V by 0 bases and J by 6 bases, and 9 bases separated the two germline ends. CDR3 sequence (DNA): TGTGCCAGCAGTTACTCACCCAGTCCTAATTCACCCCTCCACTTT. Translation gives CASSYSPSPNSPLHF.

The count of this clone is one. The rearrangement joins TRBV5-1 to TRBJ2-1; D uncertain. Trimming shortened V by 0 bases and J by 5 bases, and 9 bases separated the two germline ends. Per germline, CDR1 SGHRS and CDR2 YFSETQ. The CDR3 is 14 amino acids. CDR3 DNA: TGCGCCAGCAGCTTGGACTTCACCAACAATGAGCAGTTCTTC. It translates to CASSLDFTNNEQFF.

The chain's CDR3 is CASSLEWGFQETQYF. The CDR3 nucleotides are TGCGCCAGCAGCTTGGAGTGGGGCTTCCAAGAGACCCAGTACTTC. This rearrangement joins TRBV5-1 to TRBJ2-5; D is perhaps TRBD1 (5 bases). This CDR3 contains 15 residues. Germline values: CDR1 SGHRS, CDR2 YFSETQ. Trimming shortened V by 0 bases and J by 1 base, and 10 bases separated the two germline ends.

J is TRBJ2-5 and V is TRBV29-1; a possible D gene is TRBD1 (7 bases). The CDR3 covers 15 residues. Germline CDR1 is SQVTM and CDR2 is ANQGSEA. V lost 4 bases and J 1 base, leaving 16 bases between the germline ends. The CDR3 coding sequence is TGCAGCGTTGCCCCGCGGGACAGAACCCAAGAGACCCAGTACTTC. Residues: CSVAPRDRTQETQYF.